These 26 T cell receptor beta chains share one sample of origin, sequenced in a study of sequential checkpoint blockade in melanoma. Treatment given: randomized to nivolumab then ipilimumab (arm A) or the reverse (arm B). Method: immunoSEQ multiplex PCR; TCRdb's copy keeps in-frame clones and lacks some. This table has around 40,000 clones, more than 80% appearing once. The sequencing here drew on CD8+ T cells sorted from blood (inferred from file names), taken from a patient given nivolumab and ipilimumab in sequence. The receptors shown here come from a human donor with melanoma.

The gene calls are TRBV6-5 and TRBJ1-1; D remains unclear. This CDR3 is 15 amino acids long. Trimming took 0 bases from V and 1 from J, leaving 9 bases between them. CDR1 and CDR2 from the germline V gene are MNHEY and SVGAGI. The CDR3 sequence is CASSYSGASNTEAFF. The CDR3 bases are TGTGCCAGCAGTTACTCGGGCGCTTCGAACACTGAAGCTTTCTTT.

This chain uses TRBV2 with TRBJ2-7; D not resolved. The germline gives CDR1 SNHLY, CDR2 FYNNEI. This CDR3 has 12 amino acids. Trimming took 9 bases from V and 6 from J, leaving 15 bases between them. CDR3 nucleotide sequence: TGTGCCAGTACATACGAGCAGGCCGAGCAGTACGTC. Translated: CASTYEQAEQYV.

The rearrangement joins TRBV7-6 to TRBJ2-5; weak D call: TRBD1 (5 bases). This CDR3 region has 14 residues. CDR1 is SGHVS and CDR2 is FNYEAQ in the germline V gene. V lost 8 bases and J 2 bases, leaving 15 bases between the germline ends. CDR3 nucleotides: TGTGCCAGCGGAGCTGGACGGACACAAGAGACCCAGTACTTC. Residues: CASGAGRTQETQYF.

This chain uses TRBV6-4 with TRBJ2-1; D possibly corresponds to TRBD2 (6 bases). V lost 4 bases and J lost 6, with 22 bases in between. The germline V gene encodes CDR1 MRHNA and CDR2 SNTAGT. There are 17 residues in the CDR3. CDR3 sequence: CASSAQGQRVPLNEQFF. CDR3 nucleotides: TGTGCCAGCAGTGCCCAGGGTCAGCGGGTTCCCCTCAATGAGCAGTTCTTC.

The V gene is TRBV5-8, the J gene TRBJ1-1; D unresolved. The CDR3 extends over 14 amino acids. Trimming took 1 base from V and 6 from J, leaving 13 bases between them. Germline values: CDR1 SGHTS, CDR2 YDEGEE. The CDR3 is CASSLNGISAEAFF. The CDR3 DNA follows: TGTGCCAGCAGCTTGAACGGGATATCAGCTGAAGCTTTCTTT.

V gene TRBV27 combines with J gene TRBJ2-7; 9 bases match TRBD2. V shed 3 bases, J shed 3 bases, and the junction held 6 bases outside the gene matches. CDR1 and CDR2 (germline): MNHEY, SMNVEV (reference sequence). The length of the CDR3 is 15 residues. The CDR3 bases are TGTGCCAGCAGTTTGGTGCGAGCGGGAGGCTACGAGCAGTACTTC. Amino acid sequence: CASSLVRAGGYEQYF.

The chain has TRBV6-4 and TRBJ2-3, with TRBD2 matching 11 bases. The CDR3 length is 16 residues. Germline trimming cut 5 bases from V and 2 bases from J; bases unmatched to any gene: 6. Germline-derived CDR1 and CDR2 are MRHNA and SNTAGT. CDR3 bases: TGTGCCAGCAGTTTACTAGCGGGAGCCCTCACAGATACGCAGTATTTT. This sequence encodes CASSLLAGALTDTQYF.

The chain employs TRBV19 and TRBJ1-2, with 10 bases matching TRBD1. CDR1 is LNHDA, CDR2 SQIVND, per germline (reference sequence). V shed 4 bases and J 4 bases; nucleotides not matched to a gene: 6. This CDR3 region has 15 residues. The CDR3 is CASSTGTGVFYGYTF. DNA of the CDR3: TGTGCCAGTAGTACGGGGACAGGGGTTTTCTATGGCTACACCTTC.

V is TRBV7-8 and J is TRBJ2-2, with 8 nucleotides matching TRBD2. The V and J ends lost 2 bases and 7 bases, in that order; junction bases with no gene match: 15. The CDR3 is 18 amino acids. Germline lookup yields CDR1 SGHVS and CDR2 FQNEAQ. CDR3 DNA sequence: TGTGCCAGCAGCTTATATGCAGCCAGCGGGAGTGGGATCGGGGAGCTGTTTTTT. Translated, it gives CASSLYAASGSGIGELFF.

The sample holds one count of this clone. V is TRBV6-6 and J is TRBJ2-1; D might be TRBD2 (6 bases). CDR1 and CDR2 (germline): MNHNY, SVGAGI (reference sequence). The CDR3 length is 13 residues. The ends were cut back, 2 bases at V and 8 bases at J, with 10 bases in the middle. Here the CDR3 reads CASSYGVADEQFF. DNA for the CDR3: TGTGCCAGCAGTTACGGAGTAGCGGATGAGCAGTTCTTC.

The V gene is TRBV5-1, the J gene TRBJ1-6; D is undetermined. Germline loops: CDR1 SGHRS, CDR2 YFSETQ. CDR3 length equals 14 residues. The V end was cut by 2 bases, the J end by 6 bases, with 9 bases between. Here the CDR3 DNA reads TGCGCCAGCAGCTTAGGAGGGCTTAATTCACCCCTCCACTTT. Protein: CASSLGGLNSPLHF.

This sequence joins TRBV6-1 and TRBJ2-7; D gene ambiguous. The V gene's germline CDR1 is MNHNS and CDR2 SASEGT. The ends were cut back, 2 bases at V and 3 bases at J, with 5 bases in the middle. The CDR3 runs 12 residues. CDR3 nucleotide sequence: TGTGCCAGCAGTGAACCAGGCTACGAGCAGTACGTC. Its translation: CASSEPGYEQYV.

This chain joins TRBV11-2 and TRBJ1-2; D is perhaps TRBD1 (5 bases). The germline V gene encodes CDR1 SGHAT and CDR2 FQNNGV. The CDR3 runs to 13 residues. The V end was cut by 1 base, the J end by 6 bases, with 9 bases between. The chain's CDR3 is CASSLVRVDGYTF. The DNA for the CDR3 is TGTGCCAGCAGCTTAGTCAGGGTTGATGGCTACACCTTC.

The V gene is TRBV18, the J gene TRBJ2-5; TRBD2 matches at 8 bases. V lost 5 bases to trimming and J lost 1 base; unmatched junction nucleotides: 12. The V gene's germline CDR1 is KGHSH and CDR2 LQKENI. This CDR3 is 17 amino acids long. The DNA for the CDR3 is TGTGCCAGCTCAGAAACCGGGACTAGTTACGGCCAAGAGACCCAGTACTTC. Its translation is CASSETGTSYGQETQYF.

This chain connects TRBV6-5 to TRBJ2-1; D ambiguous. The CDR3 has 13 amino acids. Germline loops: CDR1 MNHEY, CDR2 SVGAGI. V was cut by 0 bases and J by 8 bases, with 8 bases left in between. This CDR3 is CASSYSTRDEQFF. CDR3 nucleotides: TGTGCCAGCAGTTACTCCACCCGCGATGAGCAGTTCTTC.

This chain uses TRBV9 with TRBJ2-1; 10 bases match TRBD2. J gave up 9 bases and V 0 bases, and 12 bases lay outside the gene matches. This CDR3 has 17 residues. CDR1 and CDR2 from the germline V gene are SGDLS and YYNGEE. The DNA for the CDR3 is TGTGCCAGCAGCGTAGAGCATCGGACTAGCGGATTCGGTGAGCAGTTCTTC. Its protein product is CASSVEHRTSGFGEQFF.

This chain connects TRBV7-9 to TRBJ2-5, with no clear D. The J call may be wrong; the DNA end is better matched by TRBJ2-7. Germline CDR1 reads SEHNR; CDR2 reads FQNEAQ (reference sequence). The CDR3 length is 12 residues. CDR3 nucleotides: TGTGCCAGCAGCTTCTCTCCTTACGAGCAGTACTTC. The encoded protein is CASSFSPYEQYF.

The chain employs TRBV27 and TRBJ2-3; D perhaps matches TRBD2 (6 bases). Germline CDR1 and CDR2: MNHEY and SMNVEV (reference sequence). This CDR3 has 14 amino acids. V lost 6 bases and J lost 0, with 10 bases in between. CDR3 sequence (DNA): TGTGCCAGCAGACTAGCAGCTAGCACAGATACGCAGTATTTT. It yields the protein CASRLAASTDTQYF.

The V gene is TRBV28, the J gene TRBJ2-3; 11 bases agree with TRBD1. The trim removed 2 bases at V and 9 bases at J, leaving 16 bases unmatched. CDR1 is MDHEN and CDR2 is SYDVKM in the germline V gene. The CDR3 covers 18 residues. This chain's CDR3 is CASSLIILWTGGFSTQYF. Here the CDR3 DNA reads TGTGCCAGCAGTTTAATTATTCTTTGGACAGGGGGCTTTTCGACGCAGTATTTT.

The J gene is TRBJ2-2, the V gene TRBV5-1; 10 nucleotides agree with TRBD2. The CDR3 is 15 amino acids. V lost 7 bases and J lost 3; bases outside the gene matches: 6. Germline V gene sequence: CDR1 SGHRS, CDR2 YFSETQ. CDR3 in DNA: TGCGCCAGCGGCAGGACTAGCGGTTACACCGGGGAGCTGTTTTTT. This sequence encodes CASGRTSGYTGELFF.

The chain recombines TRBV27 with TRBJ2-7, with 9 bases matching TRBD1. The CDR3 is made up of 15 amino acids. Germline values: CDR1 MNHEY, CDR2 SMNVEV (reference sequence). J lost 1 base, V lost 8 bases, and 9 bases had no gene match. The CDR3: CASRSGTGSSYEQYF. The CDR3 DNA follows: TGTGCCAGCCGTTCGGGGACAGGGTCGTCCTACGAGCAGTACTTC.

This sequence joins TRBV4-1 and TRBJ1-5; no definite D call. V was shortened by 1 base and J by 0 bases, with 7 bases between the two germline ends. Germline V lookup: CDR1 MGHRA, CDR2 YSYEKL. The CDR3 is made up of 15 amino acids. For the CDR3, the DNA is TGCGCCAGCAGCCAAGTTCCTTATAGCAATCAGCCCCAGCATTTT. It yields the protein CASSQVPYSNQPQHF.

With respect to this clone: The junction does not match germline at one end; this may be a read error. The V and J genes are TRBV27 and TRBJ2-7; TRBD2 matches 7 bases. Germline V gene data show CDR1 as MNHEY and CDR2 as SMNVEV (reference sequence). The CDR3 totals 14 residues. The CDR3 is CASSFSAGAYGQYF. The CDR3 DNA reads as TGTGCCAGCAGTTTTTCGGCGGGAGCCTACGGGCAGTACTTC.

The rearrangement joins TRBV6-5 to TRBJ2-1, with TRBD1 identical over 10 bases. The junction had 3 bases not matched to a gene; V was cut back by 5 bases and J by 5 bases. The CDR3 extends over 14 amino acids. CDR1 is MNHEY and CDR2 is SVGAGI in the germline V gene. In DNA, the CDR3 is TGTGCCAGCAGTGTAGGACAGGGGGACAATGAGCAGTTCTTC. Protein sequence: CASSVGQGDNEQFF.

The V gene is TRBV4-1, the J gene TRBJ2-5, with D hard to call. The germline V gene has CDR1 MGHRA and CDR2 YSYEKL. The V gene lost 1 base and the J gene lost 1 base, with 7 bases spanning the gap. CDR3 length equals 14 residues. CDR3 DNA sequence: TGCGCCAGCAGCCAAGGTGGTAGCCAAGAGACCCAGTACTTC. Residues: CASSQGGSQETQYF.

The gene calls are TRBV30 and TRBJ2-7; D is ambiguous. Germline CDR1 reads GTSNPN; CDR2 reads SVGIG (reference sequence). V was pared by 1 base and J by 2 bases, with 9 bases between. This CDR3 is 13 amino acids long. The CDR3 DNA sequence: TGTGCCTGGAGTGGGTTAGCCCCCTACGAGCAGTACTTC. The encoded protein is CAWSGLAPYEQYF.